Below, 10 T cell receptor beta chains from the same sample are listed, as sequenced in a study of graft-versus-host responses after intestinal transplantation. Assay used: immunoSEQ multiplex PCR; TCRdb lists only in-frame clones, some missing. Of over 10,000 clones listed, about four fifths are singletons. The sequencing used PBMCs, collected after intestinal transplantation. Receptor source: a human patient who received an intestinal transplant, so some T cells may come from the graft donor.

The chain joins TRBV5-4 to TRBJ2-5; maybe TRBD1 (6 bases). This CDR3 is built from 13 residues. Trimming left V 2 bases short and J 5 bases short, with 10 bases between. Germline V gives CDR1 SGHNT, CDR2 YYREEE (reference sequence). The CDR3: CASSLQGRETQYF. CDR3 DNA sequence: TGTGCCAGCAGCTTACAGGGACGGGAGACCCAGTACTTC.

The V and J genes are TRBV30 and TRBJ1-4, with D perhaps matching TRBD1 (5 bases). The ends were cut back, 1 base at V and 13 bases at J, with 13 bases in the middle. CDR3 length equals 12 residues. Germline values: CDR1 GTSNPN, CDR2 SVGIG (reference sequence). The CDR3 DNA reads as TGTGCCTGGAGTGAATATGGGACGGGACTGTTTTTT. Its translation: CAWSEYGTGLFF.

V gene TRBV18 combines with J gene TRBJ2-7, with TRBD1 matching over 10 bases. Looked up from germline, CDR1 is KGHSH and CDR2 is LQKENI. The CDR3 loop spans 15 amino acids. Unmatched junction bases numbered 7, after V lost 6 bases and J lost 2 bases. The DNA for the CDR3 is TGTGCCAGCTCGCCTACCGGGACAGGGGCCTACGAGCAGTACTTC. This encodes CASSPTGTGAYEQYF.

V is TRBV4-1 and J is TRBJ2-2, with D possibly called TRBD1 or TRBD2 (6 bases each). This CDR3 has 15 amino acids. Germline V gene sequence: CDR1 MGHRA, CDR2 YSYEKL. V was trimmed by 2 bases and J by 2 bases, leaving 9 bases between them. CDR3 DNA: TGCGCCAGCAGCCAACAGGGGACTAACACCGGGGAGCTGTTTTTT. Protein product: CASSQQGTNTGELFF.

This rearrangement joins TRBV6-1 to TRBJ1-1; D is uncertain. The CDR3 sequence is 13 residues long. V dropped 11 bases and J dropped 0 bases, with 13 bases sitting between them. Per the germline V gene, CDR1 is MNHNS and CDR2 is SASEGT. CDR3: CAAREKLNTEAFF. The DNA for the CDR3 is TGTGCCGCTAGGGAGAAGCTGAACACTGAAGCTTTCTTT.

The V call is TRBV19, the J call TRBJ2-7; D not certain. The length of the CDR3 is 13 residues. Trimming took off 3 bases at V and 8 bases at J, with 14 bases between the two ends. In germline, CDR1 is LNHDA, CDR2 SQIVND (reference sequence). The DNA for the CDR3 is TGTGCCAGTAGTATGGGTGACCTTAACCAGCAGTACTTC. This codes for CASSMGDLNQQYF.

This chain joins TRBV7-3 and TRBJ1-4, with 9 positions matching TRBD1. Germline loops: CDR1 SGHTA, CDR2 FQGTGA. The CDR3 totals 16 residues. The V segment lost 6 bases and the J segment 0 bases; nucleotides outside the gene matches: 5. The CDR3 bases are TGTGCCAGCAGTAGGAGGACAGGGGCAACTAATGAAAAACTGTTTTTT. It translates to CASSRRTGATNEKLFF.

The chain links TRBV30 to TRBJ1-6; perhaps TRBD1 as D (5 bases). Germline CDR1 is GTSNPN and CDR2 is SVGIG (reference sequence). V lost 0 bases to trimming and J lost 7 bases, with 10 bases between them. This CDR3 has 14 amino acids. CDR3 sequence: CAWSVLDSNSPLHF. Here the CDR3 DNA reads TGTGCCTGGAGTGTACTCGACAGCAATTCACCCCTCCACTTT.

DNA for the CDR3: TGTGCCTGGGCGCGCTGGCCCTACAATGAGCAGTTCTTC. Its translation: CAWARWPYNEQFF. The rearrangement joins TRBV30 to TRBJ2-1; no firm D call. Looked up from germline, CDR1 is GTSNPN and CDR2 is SVGIG (reference sequence). V lost 5 bases to trimming and J lost 2 bases, with 10 bases between them. There are 13 residues in the CDR3.

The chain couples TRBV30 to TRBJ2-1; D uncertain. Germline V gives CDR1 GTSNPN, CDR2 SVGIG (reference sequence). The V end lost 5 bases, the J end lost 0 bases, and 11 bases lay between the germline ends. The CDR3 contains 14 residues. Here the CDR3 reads CAWDSPNSYNEQFF. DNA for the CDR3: TGTGCCTGGGATAGCCCGAACTCCTACAATGAGCAGTTCTTC.